The rows below give T cell receptor beta chains drawn from one sample of a study of blood T cell repertoires in COVID-19. The table came from immunoSEQ multiplex PCR; TCRdb's copy has only in-frame clones and leaves some out. The top ten clones hold 0.7% to 1% of a sample with around 460,000 clones, roughly 90% of them seen once. Sequencing was performed on peripheral blood. The receptors were sampled from a man between 18 and 35 years old with COVID-19, enrolled during active disease. Both conserved end residues are trimmed from each CDR3.

cdr3_length: 12
v_call: TRBV27
cdr3_aa: ASSLESGGHEQY

cdr3_length: 14
v_call: TRBV7-2
cdr3_aa: ASSPPRGGATYEQY

cdr3_length: 12
v_call: TRBV29-1
cdr3_aa: SVVSLAGVETQY

cdr3_length: 13
v_call: TRBV12-5
cdr3_aa: ASGLVGGTWYEQY

cdr3_length: 15
v_call: TRBV2
cdr3_aa: ASSEGDQVLSYNEQF

cdr3_length: 12
v_call: TRBV5-6
cdr3_aa: ASSVGQLNTEAF

cdr3_length: 13
v_call: TRBV7-9
cdr3_aa: ASSSWTSGGDEQY

cdr3_length: 15
v_call: TRBV11-3
cdr3_aa: ASSLGEVAGNTDTQY

cdr3_length: 11
v_call: TRBV5-5
cdr3_aa: ASSSTGAGGYT

cdr3_length: 11
v_call: TRBV27
cdr3_aa: ASRRQESDGYT

cdr3_length: 12
v_call: TRBV5-1
cdr3_aa: ASSFSGAAYGYT

cdr3_length: 12
v_call: TRBV19
cdr3_aa: ASRATGGPYEQY

cdr3_length: 13
v_call: TRBV5-4
cdr3_aa: ASSLDGRAWNEQF

cdr3_length: 12
v_call: TRBV9
cdr3_aa: ASSVGSSYNEQF

cdr3_length: 13
v_call: TRBV6-2/TRBV6-3
cdr3_aa: ASSSGQLLNTEAF

cdr3_length: 13
v_call: TRBV30
cdr3_aa: AWASGLAGHNEQF

cdr3_length: 13
v_call: TRBV4-2
cdr3_aa: ASSQARASTDTQY

cdr3_length: 15
v_call: TRBV19
cdr3_aa: ASTVGALPSGANVLT

cdr3_length: 14
v_call: TRBV19
cdr3_aa: ASTHTGVINTGELF

cdr3_length: 10
v_call: TRBV12-3/TRBV12-4
cdr3_aa: ASSSTGYGYT

cdr3_length: 12
v_call: TRBV6-5
cdr3_aa: ASRTGVGDTEAF

cdr3_length: 11
v_call: TRBV30
cdr3_aa: AWSGTGIDEQY

cdr3_length: 13
v_call: TRBV10-2
cdr3_aa: ASSESTGGWTEAF

cdr3_length: 11
v_call: TRBV7-9
cdr3_aa: ASSSLGPTEAF

cdr3_length: 15
v_call: TRBV7-2
cdr3_aa: ASSLHHPTSGYNEQF

cdr3_length: 17
v_call: TRBV4-2
cdr3_aa: ASSQDGRGEQGTNTEAF

cdr3_length: 13
v_call: TRBV9
cdr3_aa: ASSPLEALRYGYT

cdr3_length: 13
v_call: TRBV6-5
cdr3_aa: ASSYLATPRDGYT

cdr3_length: 12
v_call: TRBV11-2
cdr3_aa: ASNPIRERYEQY

cdr3_length: 11
v_call: TRBV3-1/TRBV3-2
cdr3_aa: ASSHTSGYEQY

cdr3_length: 15
v_call: TRBV7-6
cdr3_aa: ASSTRRGRQGRHEQY

cdr3_length: 13
v_call: TRBV24-1
cdr3_aa: ATSPHGQDGNEQF

cdr3_length: 11
v_call: TRBV7-3
cdr3_aa: ASSLIGSYEQY

cdr3_length: 11
v_call: TRBV6-5
cdr3_aa: ATSTGLSSPLH

cdr3_length: 14
v_call: TRBV19
cdr3_aa: ASRRVSGTGDYGYT

cdr3_length: 11
v_call: TRBV6-2/TRBV6-3
cdr3_aa: ASSLTGPNGYT

cdr3_length: 11
v_call: TRBV5-1
cdr3_aa: ASSLEQDSPLH

cdr3_length: 13
v_call: TRBV19
cdr3_aa: ASSDSGGVNYGYT

cdr3_length: 9
v_call: TRBV20-1
cdr3_aa: SAGGTSKAF

cdr3_length: 12
v_call: TRBV18
cdr3_aa: ASSYLQGKDGYT

cdr3_length: 13
v_call: TRBV5-1
cdr3_aa: ASSLERTSYNEQF